Below are 11 T cell receptor beta chains sequenced from a single sample in a study of T cells in Graves' hyperthyroidism and ophthalmopathy. TCR beta CDR3 sequences were amplified from RNA transcripts. Carried out on the TCR CDR3, a first-round RT-PCR used the HTBI primer set. TCRdb processed the multiplex PCR reads anew with MiXCR; each CDR3 protein has one entry. The table lists 350,000 to 400,000 distinct CDR3 sequences, about 19% of them singletons. Material for sequencing was blood. Source of these receptors: a woman younger than 30 with Graves' hyperthyroidism.

This chain connects TRBV6-5 to TRBJ2-7; tentative D call: TRBD2 (7 bases). V lost 2 bases and J lost 5, with 16 bases in between. This CDR3 is 15 amino acids long. Germline values: CDR1 MNHEY, CDR2 SVGAGI. CDR3 in amino acids: CASSYGGAGVNEQYF. The CDR3 DNA sequence: TGTGCCAGCAGTTACGGGGGGGCTGGTGTGAACGAGCAGTACTTC.

The chain employs TRBV27 and TRBJ2-1; D is possibly TRBD1 or TRBD2 (5 bases each). This CDR3 spans 13 amino acids. Trimming left V 3 bases short and J 15 bases short, with 18 bases between. Germline V gene data show CDR1 as MNHEY and CDR2 as SMNVEV (reference sequence). CDR3 amino acids: CASSFLRDPRRFF. CDR3 DNA sequence: TGTGCCAGCAGTTTCCTCCGGGACCCTAGGCGGTTCTTC.

Many counts were recorded for this clonotype. The chain's CDR3 is CATSTRNSGANVLTF. In DNA, the CDR3 is TGTGCCACCAGCACCAGAAACTCTGGGGCCAACGTCCTGACTTTC. This chain uses TRBV15 with TRBJ2-6; D is unclear. CDR3 length: 15 amino acids. Germline V gene sequence: CDR1 LNHNV, CDR2 YYDKDF (reference sequence). The V end was cut by 4 bases, the J end by 0 bases, with 7 bases between.

In this sample, this clonotype turned up many times. The gene calls are TRBV2 and TRBJ2-7; TRBD2 might be the D (6 bases). The CDR3 consists of 14 residues. Trimming shortened V by 7 bases and J by 2 bases, and 15 bases separated the two germline ends. CDR1 is SNHLY and CDR2 is FYNNEI in the germline V gene. The CDR3 sequence is CASTLGTSTYEQYF. The CDR3 region has the DNA TGTGCCAGCACCCTAGGGACTTCCACCTACGAGCAGTACTTC.

This clonotype was detected many times. The J gene is TRBJ1-1, the V gene TRBV5-1, with no clear D. Germline V gene lookup returns CDR1 SGHRS and CDR2 YFSETQ. The CDR3 sequence is 14 residues long. V lost 9 bases and J 0 bases, leaving 15 bases between the germline ends. The CDR3, as DNA: TGCGCCACCTCCCCCGGCTATATGAACACTGAAGCTTTCTTT. Encoded protein: CATSPGYMNTEAFF.

This clonotype was detected a few times. The rearrangement links TRBV6-5 to TRBJ1-6; maybe TRBD1 (6 bases). CDR3 size: 15 residues. The V gene's germline CDR1 is MNHEY and CDR2 SVGAGI. V was shortened by 2 bases and J by 5 bases, with 10 bases between the two germline ends. The CDR3 loop reads CASSYRTGNNSPLHF. The CDR3 DNA reads TGTGCCAGCAGTTACCGAACAGGGAATAATTCACCCCTCCACTTT.

CDR3 sequence (DNA): TGTGCCAGCATCATGACAGGGGGAAGCTATGGCTACACCTTC. It yields the protein CASIMTGGSYGYTF. This chain uses TRBV6-2 or TRBV6-3 with TRBJ1-2, with 9 bases matching TRBD1. J was trimmed by 4 bases and V by 7 bases; bases with no gene match: 7. CDR3 size: 14 residues. CDR1 is MNHEY, CDR2 SVGEGT, per germline.

The V call is TRBV5-1, the J call TRBJ2-7, with D perhaps TRBD1 (5 bases). The length of the CDR3 is 13 residues. Germline assignment: CDR1 SGHRS and CDR2 YFSETQ. The V and J ends lost 4 bases and 2 bases respectively, with 10 bases between them. CDR3 protein: CASSATVTYEQYF. For the CDR3, the DNA is TGCGCCAGCAGCGCGACAGTTACCTACGAGCAGTACTTC.

V usage is TRBV11-2 and J usage is TRBJ1-1, with 7 positions matching TRBD1. This CDR3 is built from 18 residues. V trimming: 0 bases; J trimming: 0 bases; junction bases outside the gene matches: 10. Germline V gene sequence: CDR1 SGHAT, CDR2 FQNNGV. The chain's CDR3 is CASSLDTGENYMNTEAFF. In nucleotides, the CDR3 is TGTGCCAGCAGCTTAGATACAGGGGAAAATTATATGAACACTGAAGCTTTCTTT.

This clonotype was seen a few times. This may be a read error, as it is one base from a much larger clone. This chain joins TRBV11-2 and TRBJ2-2, with TRBD2 identical over 14 bases. The length of the CDR3 is 17 residues. Germline CDR1 and CDR2: SGHAT and FQNNGV. With 7 bases clipped from V and 5 bases from J, the junction kept 9 bases outside the gene matches. The CDR3 loop is CASNSWRLAGGTGELFF. CDR3 DNA sequence: TGTGCCAGCAACTCCTGGAGACTAGCGGGGGGGACCGGGGAGCTGTTTTTT.

This clonotype came up many times. The chain recombines TRBV10-3 with TRBJ1-2, with D possibly TRBD1 on 6 matching bases. Germline loops: CDR1 ENHRY, CDR2 SYGVKD. V was clipped by 4 bases and J by 4 bases, with 16 bases between them. CDR3 size: 15 residues. The CDR3 DNA reads as TGTGCCATCAGTGCAAGGGGGGATATTGGCTATGGCTACACCTTC. Translated: CAISARGDIGYGYTF.